This T cell receptor beta chain appears in the sequencing data of a study of blood T cell repertoires in COVID-19. Study background: The United States, Italy and Spain were the sources of the acute and convalescent COVID-19 samples.

Deletions cut 6 bases from V and 7 bases from J, with 16 bases between. Germline V gives CDR1 SNHLY, CDR2 FYNNEI. This CDR3 contains 14 residues. The assay was immunoSEQ multiplex PCR, and TCRdb's table has in-frame clones only and misses some. The repertoire consists of just over 250,000 clones, with around 80% occurring once and the leading ten covering 4.1%. This rearrangement joins TRBV2 to TRBJ2-4; D might be TRBD1 (5 bases). Source material: PBMCs or T cells enriched from blood (not recorded which). This TCR derives from a man aged 30-40 years with acute COVID-19. DNA of the CDR3: TGTGCCAGCAGCAAAAGGGGAATTGAGAACATTCAGTACTTC. This sequence encodes CASSKRGIENIQYF.